The clone carrying this T cell receptor beta chain was recorded at least ten times. V was trimmed by 5 bases and J by 3 bases, leaving 8 bases between them. Germline-derived CDR1 and CDR2 are SQVTM and ANQGSEA. There are 11 residues in the CDR3. Separate cDNA molecules each had unique molecular identifiers attached to them. Each CDR3 protein gets one entry after TCRdb re-called the 5' RACE reads with MiXCR. The sample has around 70,000 distinct CDR3 sequences, roughly 12% seen once. The entry originates in a study of early T cells in non-severe SARS-CoV-2 infection. Looking at the study overall: Sequenced material consisted of bulk RNA (from unsorted whole blood), and chains were unpaired.

The gene calls are TRBV29-1 and TRBJ2-7; D uncertain. The receptor was isolated from an adult who was a healthcare worker with PCR-confirmed SARS-CoV-2 infection or an uninfected control (not recorded which). Source material: whole blood. DNA for the CDR3: TGCAGCGTTTCCCTACTCTACGAGCAGTACTTC. The encoded protein is CSVSLLYEQYF.